The present entry profiles one T cell receptor (beta chain) with its context. Its antigen is as yet unknown. TCRB transcripts that were expressed got sequenced, as all of the isolated RNA had been reverse transcribed. The assay was immunoSEQ multiplex PCR, and TCRdb's table has in-frame clones only and misses some. The profile covers under 70,000 clones, with around 60% appearing a single time and 0.29% taken by the ten largest. The record originates from a study of beta chain features in type 1 diabetes. Whole-study findings and limits: Patients with type 1 diabetes showed fewer VDJ junction insertions and more deletions. A definitive answer on HLA type influencing TCRB rearrangement was not reached here. Among patients, naive, central memory and Treg TCRB repertoires appeared more similar than among healthy donors. Within each of all four CD4+ subsets, Type 1 diabetes patients had TCRB CDR3s that were moderately but significantly shorter.

Per the germline V gene, CDR1 is SGDLS and CDR2 is YYNGEE. Deletions cut 4 bases from V and 0 bases from J, with 12 bases between. CDR3 size: 15 residues. V gene TRBV9 combines with J gene TRBJ2-3; weak D call: TRBD2 (5 bases). The specimen was stem cell memory CD4+ T cells from blood. This sequence was found in a woman aged 25 to 39 with type 1 diabetes. The CDR3 loop is CASSPLAFSTDTQYF. The CDR3 DNA is TGTGCCAGCAGCCCCCTAGCCTTTAGCACAGATACGCAGTATTTT.